One sample yielded the 27 T cell receptor beta chains listed below, sequenced in a study of blood T cell repertoires in COVID-19. Some clones are missing from TCRdb's copy, which holds only in-frame ones; the method was immunoSEQ multiplex PCR. The sample lists 95,000 to 150,000 clones; roughly 80% were seen once. Sequencing was carried out using peripheral blood. All receptors come from a human donor in a cohort sampled during active COVID-19.

The chain combines TRBV5-1 with TRBJ1-1; D call uncertain. V was cut by 3 bases and J by 4 bases, with 25 bases left in between. The CDR3 runs 18 residues. CDR1 is SGHRS, CDR2 YFSETQ, per germline. The CDR3 coding sequence is TGCGCCAGCAGCTCCCCAGCGCGTTACGGGAACTCGGGCACTGAAGCTTTCTTT. Protein: CASSSPARYGNSGTEAFF.

The V and J genes are TRBV5-4 and TRBJ2-1; weak D call: TRBD2 (6 bases). The CDR3 runs to 15 residues. Germline V CDR1 and CDR2: SGHNT, YYREEE (reference sequence). Trimming pared 9 bases from V and 0 bases from J, leaving 16 bases between. CDR3 protein: CATASRGISYNEQFF. In DNA, the CDR3 is TGTGCCACCGCTAGTCGGGGGATCTCCTACAATGAGCAGTTCTTC.

The sample holds a few counts of this clone. This chain joins TRBV30 and TRBJ2-7, with a tentative D call TRBD1 (5 bases). With 1 base removed from V and 5 bases from J, the gap between germline ends came to 12 bases. Germline V gene sequence: CDR1 GTSNPN, CDR2 SVGIG (reference sequence). The CDR3 extends over 13 amino acids. Written as DNA, the CDR3 is TGTGCCTGGAGTGAACAGGCTCTGAACGAGCAGTACTTC. Its translation is CAWSEQALNEQYF.

This clone came up many times. This chain connects TRBV5-1 to TRBJ1-2; 7 bases agree with TRBD1. The CDR3 is made up of 15 amino acids. The germline V gene has CDR1 SGHRS and CDR2 YFSETQ. With V trimmed by 4 bases and J by 8 bases, 14 bases remained unmatched. The CDR3 region is CASSPGTDRSNGYTF. CDR3 nucleotides: TGCGCCAGCAGCCCGGGGACAGACCGGTCAAACGGCTACACCTTC.

The V gene is TRBV7-2, the J gene TRBJ2-7; 8 bases map to TRBD2. The V segment lost 1 base and the J segment 3 bases; nucleotides outside the gene matches: 8. The germline gives CDR1 SGHTA, CDR2 FQGNSA. This CDR3 spans 16 amino acids. CDR3 residues: CASSLGRSGGYYEQYF. The DNA for the CDR3 is TGTGCCAGCAGCTTAGGGAGGTCGGGAGGGTACTACGAGCAGTACTTC.

The CDR3 is CASSFAFYNTQYF. The CDR3 DNA reads TGTGCCAGCAGCTTTGCCTTTTACAATACGCAGTATTTT. The chain couples TRBV12-3 or TRBV12-4 to TRBJ2-3; D is unresolved. This CDR3 comprises 13 residues. With 6 bases removed from V and 7 bases from J, the gap between germline ends came to 14 bases.

The V and J genes are TRBV10-3 and TRBJ1-2; 9 bases match TRBD1. The trim removed 2 bases at V and 8 bases at J, leaving 3 bases unmatched. Germline V gene lookup returns CDR1 ENHRY and CDR2 SYGVKD. This CDR3 is built from 13 residues. This CDR3 is CAISERQGEGYTF. The CDR3 coding sequence is TGTGCCATCAGTGAGCGACAGGGGGAAGGCTACACCTTC.

CDR3 DNA sequence: TGTGCCAGCAGCGCCTCCTCTGCGGGAGGGACCTACAATGAGCAGTTCTTC. Encoded protein: CASSASSAGGTYNEQFF. The chain carries TRBV9 and TRBJ2-1, with 9 bases lining up with TRBD2. Germline CDR1 and CDR2: SGDLS and YYNGEE. This CDR3 region has 17 residues. J gave up 2 bases and V 3 bases, and 9 bases lay outside the gene matches.

The rearrangement links TRBV2 to TRBJ1-5, with 9 positions matching TRBD1. This CDR3 spans 14 amino acids. V was clipped by 7 bases and J by 4 bases; unmatched bases: 5. The V gene's germline CDR1 is SNHLY and CDR2 FYNNEI. The CDR3 reads CASKGTGRNQPQHF. For the CDR3, the DNA is TGTGCCAGCAAAGGGACAGGGCGAAATCAGCCCCAGCATTTT.

The chain recombines TRBV19 with TRBJ1-2; 9 positions agree with TRBD1. V lost 5 bases to trimming and J lost 6 bases; unmatched junction nucleotides: 10. CDR3 length: 15 residues. The germline gives CDR1 LNHDA, CDR2 SQIVND (reference sequence). CDR3 sequence: CASSHTRTGADGYTF. The CDR3 DNA follows: TGTGCCAGTAGTCATACACGGACAGGGGCAGATGGCTACACCTTC.

The chain is built from TRBV9 and TRBJ2-3; no clear D. Looked up from germline, CDR1 is SGDLS and CDR2 is YYNGEE. This CDR3 spans 12 amino acids. The V and J ends lost 3 bases and 4 bases respectively, with 6 bases between them. CDR3 in DNA: TGTGCCAGCAGCGCTTTAGCAGATACGCAGTATTTT. Translated, it gives CASSALADTQYF.

V is TRBV5-6 and J is TRBJ2-7, with 8 bases identical to TRBD1. The CDR3 totals 16 residues. Germline CDR1 reads SGHDT; CDR2 reads YYEEEE. J lost 3 bases, V lost 2 bases, and 10 bases had no gene match. DNA for the CDR3: TGTGCCAGCAGCTTCCAGACCGGGACAGGAAACTACGAGCAGTACTTC. Translation gives CASSFQTGTGNYEQYF.

In nucleotides, the CDR3 is TGTGCCAGCAGTGGAGACGGTAACACTGAAGCTTTCTTT. Its translation: CASSGDGNTEAFF. The genes are TRBV27 and TRBJ1-1, with unresolved D. The germline V and J ends were trimmed by 5 bases and 2 bases, with 9 bases remaining between them. CDR1 and CDR2 from the germline V gene are MNHEY and SMNVEV (reference sequence). The CDR3 is made up of 13 amino acids.

The V and J genes are TRBV2 and TRBJ1-4, with TRBD1 matching over 10 bases. Per germline, CDR1 SNHLY and CDR2 FYNNEI. V gave up 4 bases and J gave up 7 bases; unmatched junction bases: 3. The CDR3 contains 14 residues. The CDR3 coding sequence is TGTGCCAGCAGTGCGACAGGGGGCGGTGAAAAACTGTTTTTT. Its translation: CASSATGGGEKLFF.

The rearrangement uses TRBV28 and TRBJ2-1; 7 bases map to TRBD2. Trimming at V came to 10 bases and at J to 0 bases, leaving 12 bases not matched to a gene. The CDR3 contains 16 residues. Germline-derived CDR1 and CDR2 are MDHEN and SYDVKM. The CDR3 DNA reads TGTGCCATCTCGAAAAGGGGCGGGAGCTCCTACAATGAGCAGTTCTTC. As protein: CAISKRGGSSYNEQFF.

This chain connects TRBV19 to TRBJ2-5; 11 bases are a match to TRBD1. J was trimmed by 5 bases and V by 4 bases; bases with no gene match: 12. The CDR3 loop spans 17 amino acids. In germline, CDR1 is LNHDA, CDR2 SQIVND (reference sequence). CDR3 sequence reads: CASSKRVGTGGIETQYF. The CDR3 DNA follows: TGTGCCAGTAGTAAGCGAGTTGGGACAGGGGGAATTGAGACCCAGTACTTC.

The J gene is TRBJ2-3, the V gene TRBV18; 10 nucleotides align to TRBD1. Unmatched junction bases numbered 6, after V lost 8 bases and J lost 1 base. The CDR3 contains 15 residues. Germline assignment: CDR1 KGHSH and CDR2 LQKENI. The DNA of the CDR3 is TGTGCCAGCGCCCCCGGGACAGGGGGCACAGATACGCAGTATTTT. As protein: CASAPGTGGTDTQYF.

The chain recombines TRBV6-1 with TRBJ2-7; unclear D gene. The germline CDR1 and CDR2 sequences are MNHNS and SASEGT. CDR3 length equals 16 residues. Trimming took 2 bases from V and 2 from J, leaving 16 bases between them. CDR3 residues: CASSEQAAYVAYEQYF. The CDR3 bases are TGTGCCAGCAGTGAACAGGCAGCCTACGTGGCCTACGAGCAGTACTTC.

The chain uses TRBV27 and TRBJ2-7, with 7 bases identical to TRBD2. Germline CDR1 reads MNHEY; CDR2 reads SMNVEV (reference sequence). This CDR3 spans 14 amino acids. V gave up 5 bases and J gave up 0 bases; unmatched junction bases: 4. CDR3 sequence: CASSPGTTSYEQYF. CDR3 bases: TGTGCCAGCAGTCCCGGGACTACCTCCTACGAGCAGTACTTC.

The chain has TRBV27 and TRBJ1-2; TRBD1 is a possible D gene (6 bases). Germline CDR1 MNHEY, CDR2 SMNVEV (reference sequence). The CDR3 has 13 residues. Between the trimmed V and J ends, which lost 2 bases and 6 bases, there was a span of 10 bases. The CDR3 sequence is CASSLNTGNGYTF. In DNA, the CDR3 is TGTGCCAGCAGTTTAAACACAGGGAATGGCTACACCTTC.

The chain employs TRBV18 and TRBJ2-5; a weak D match, TRBD2 (5 bases). The CDR3 loop spans 12 amino acids. Trimming left V 4 bases short and J 5 bases short, with 8 bases between. CDR1 is KGHSH and CDR2 is LQKENI in the germline V gene. The CDR3 protein is CASSLTRETQYF. The CDR3 DNA follows: TGTGCCAGCTCACTCACTAGGGAGACCCAGTACTTC.

The chain links TRBV5-1 to TRBJ1-2, with TRBD1 matching 11 bases. Trimming cost V 3 bases and J 4 bases; bases outside gene matches: 5. Germline V lookup: CDR1 SGHRS, CDR2 YFSETQ. The CDR3 runs 15 residues. The CDR3 reads CASSYGQGASYGYTF. The CDR3 DNA reads as TGCGCCAGCAGCTACGGACAGGGGGCCAGCTATGGCTACACCTTC.

V gene TRBV7-2 combines with J gene TRBJ2-2, with 8 bases identical to TRBD1. Germline lookup yields CDR1 SGHTA and CDR2 FQGNSA. This CDR3 has 17 amino acids. After removal of 1 base from V and 6 bases from J, the junction contained 10 bases not matched to a gene. CDR3 residues: CASSLDSVQGAAGELFF. The CDR3 nucleotides read TGTGCCAGCAGCTTAGATTCGGTCCAGGGGGCGGCCGGGGAGCTGTTTTTT. The variable domain in full, with the rest retrieved from reference TRBV7-2 and TRBJ2-2, is GAGVSQSPSNKVTEKGKDVELRCDPISGHTALYWYRQSLGQGLEFLIYFQGNSAPDKSGLPSDRFSAERTGGSVSTLTIQRTQQEDSAVYLCASSLDSVQGAAGELFFGEGSRLTVL.

The chain carries TRBV7-8 and TRBJ2-7; TRBD1 matches 8 bases. The CDR3 loop spans 13 amino acids. Trimming at V came to 8 bases and at J to 4 bases, leaving 7 bases not matched to a gene. In germline, CDR1 is SGHVS, CDR2 FQNEAQ. The CDR3 loop reads CASGNRGRYEQYF. CDR3 sequence (DNA): TGTGCCAGCGGGAACAGGGGGAGGTACGAGCAGTACTTC.

The V and J genes are TRBV4-2 and TRBJ2-1; 12 positions agree with TRBD2. Unmatched junction bases numbered 2, after V lost 4 bases and J lost 4 bases. Germline V CDR1 and CDR2: LGHNA, YNFKEQ. The CDR3 loop spans 15 amino acids. CDR3 DNA: TGTGCCAGCAGCCTCGGACTAGCGGGGTACAATGAGCAGTTCTTC. Translation: CASSLGLAGYNEQFF.

This clone was observed a handful of times. The chain is built from TRBV4-2 and TRBJ1-2; 8 bases map to TRBD1. The J segment lost 1 base and the V segment lost 6 bases, leaving 1 base of the junction unmatched. CDR3 size: 13 residues. Germline CDR1 LGHNA, CDR2 YNFKEQ. The CDR3 spells CASSDRGNYGYTF. The CDR3, as DNA: TGTGCCAGCAGTGACAGGGGTAACTATGGCTACACCTTC.

The gene calls are TRBV7-8 and TRBJ2-3, with 8 positions matching TRBD2. CDR1 is SGHVS and CDR2 is FQNEAQ in the germline V gene. The CDR3 runs 14 residues. J was trimmed by 5 bases and V by 2 bases; bases with no gene match: 3. In DNA, the CDR3 is TGTGCCAGCAGCTTACCGGGAGGGGGAGATACGCAGTATTTT. Its translation is CASSLPGGGDTQYF.